Ten or more counts support the clone carrying this T cell receptor (beta chain). This sample is drawn from a study of tumor-infiltrating lymphocytes in primary liver carcinoma. As for the study in general: Men as well as women, aged 30 to 69 years, made up the patients.

cDNA specific to TCR beta was made from 500 ng of total RNA, with a constant-region primer employed for priming. Three nested multiplex PCR rounds, a slightly modified ARM-PCR method, built the TCR beta libraries. Rounds one and two of PCR, each of 10 to 11 cycles, were primed with TRBV1-TRBV30 forward primers and a C-beta reverse primer. TCRdb ran MiXCR on the multiplex PCR reads and lists one entry per CDR3 protein. The data contain around 88,000 distinct CDR3 sequences, approximately 68% of them singletons. From around 20-30 mg of unsorted bulk tissue, DNA and RNA were co-extracted together. Patients' primary liver carcinoma was surgically resected. There are 13 residues in the CDR3. V was pared by 0 bases and J by 8 bases, with 7 bases between.

Sequences were obtained from tumor-adjacent normal liver tissue. The sequence was collected from a middle-aged man with primary liver carcinoma and hepatitis B virus infection. V is TRBV12-3 or TRBV12-4 and J is TRBJ2-2; D unclear. The CDR3 DNA is TGTGCCAGCAGTTTAGCGGGCCTAGGGGAGCTGTTTTTT. As protein: CASSLAGLGELFF.